The T cell receptor (beta chain) under discussion was sequenced for a study of blood T cell repertoires in COVID-19. Study as a whole: The United States, Italy and Spain provided the acute and convalescent COVID-19 samples.

The length of the CDR3 is 14 residues. V was trimmed by 0 bases and J by 8 bases, leaving 11 bases between them. Germline V gives CDR1 SGHDN, CDR2 FVKESK. Per the study methods: Counts of nucleated cells, estimated from reference gene primer amplification, were obtained. TCRdb keeps only in-frame clones here, not all; method: immunoSEQ multiplex PCR. V, J and clone size derive from that table, while D and trimming were established from the DNA sequence. The table has tens of thousands of clones, 65% to 90% seen once. The chain combines TRBV14 with TRBJ2-1; D is possibly TRBD1 (6 bases). The sequencing input was peripheral blood. The TCR comes from a man aged 25-45 years with COVID-19, enrolled during active disease. DNA of the CDR3: TGTGCCAGCAGCCAAGAAGTCAGGGGTCATGAGCAGTTCTTC. Protein sequence: CASSQEVRGHEQFF.